This T cell receptor beta chain is from a study of shared T cell receptors in the human thymus (dated by TCRdb to 2020 to 2023). Context from the whole study: The study investigated the way shared, self-reactive T-cell receptor alpha chains are produced in the human thymus.

To note about this clone: Its antigen remains undetermined. No much larger clonotype is one base removed from it; base qualities were not supplied.

Libraries were built with the immunoSEQ multiplex PCR assay. The source is immuneACCESS, and TCRdb retained only in-frame sequences with V and J called. Part of the clones is not carried over; for the studies checked, unresolved V genes explain less than half of this, and the remainder is unexplained. The sample has hundreds of thousands of clones on record, about 89% of them singletons. About 0.0094% of the sample is in the top ten clones. Measured from the cysteine to the phenylalanine, the CDR3 is 18 residues long. The DNA shown is the 54-base CDR3, in frame from base 1. The V end gives up 2 bases and the J end 0 bases, leaving 11 bases in the junction not matched to a gene. As encoded in the germline V gene, CDR1 is SGDLS while CDR2 is YYNGEE. These data were also reused for a study on human thymus T cells. The second study, in turn, reports: The donors were immunologically healthy infants in Finland who had open corrective cardiac surgery for congenital heart defects. The thymus tissue came from surgical resects taken out during corrective cardiac surgery. Both the thymic and the peripheral blood repertoires appeared to show biased V and J gene segment usage. Highly overlapping thymic TCR repertoires among unrelated individuals were reported in the related research. The study characterized TCR alpha and beta repertoires from eight infant thymus samples and a few related peripheral blood samples. Donor ages ranging from roughly 6 to 250 days were recorded, and a handful of male and a couple of female infants were included in the cohort. After being mechanically released from the tissue, thymocytes were kept at -70 degrees C in pellets of about 8.5-32 million cells. A QIAsymphony instrument was used to extract genomic DNA from frozen cell pellets. The immunoSEQ multiplex PCR assay was used to amplify the TCRB and TCRAD loci from a standardized quantity of quality-controlled genomic DNA. The amplicons covered the V(D)J region and were long enough to include the CDR3 and to identify the V and J genes. The commercial immunoSEQ service was used to sequence amplicons on an Illumina platform. Primer bias and sequencing errors were corrected as previously described, and TCRAD and TCRB definitions were based on the IMGT database. Repertoires were analysed with immunoSEQ Analyzer 3.0 and VDJTools, covering basic statistics, V/J segment usage, diversity estimates, rarefaction and pairwise overlap. To estimate diversity, the Chao1, ChaoE, Efron-Thisted, Shannon and inverse Simpson indices were applied, and diversity was also estimated on datasets down-sampled to the smallest sample. Repertoire overlap used strict matching of CDR3 nucleotide sequence, V gene and J gene, with Jaccard-based multidimensional scaling clustering. On average, thymus samples gave about 750,000 unique TCRB clonotypes, whereas blood samples gave around 80,000.

The chain couples TRBV9 to TRBJ2-3; 8 central nucleotides agree with TRBD2. This sequence originates from a boy under three years old with a congenital heart defect. Donor details come from another sample of the same person, matched by shared clones. The sequenced sample consisted of thymocytes. The bases read TGTGCCAGCAGCGTTGGAGCGGGAGTAACTACTAGCACAGATACGCAGTATTTT. Its translation reads: CASSVGAGVTTSTDTQYF. The variable domain in full, with residues beyond the CDR3 obtained from the reference TRBV9 and TRBJ2-3 genes, is DSGVTQTPKHLITATGQRVTLRCSPRSGDLSVYWYQQSLDQGLQFLIQYYNGEERAKGNILERFSAQQFPDLHSELNLSSLELGDSALYFCASSVGAGVTTSTDTQYFGPGTRLTVL.